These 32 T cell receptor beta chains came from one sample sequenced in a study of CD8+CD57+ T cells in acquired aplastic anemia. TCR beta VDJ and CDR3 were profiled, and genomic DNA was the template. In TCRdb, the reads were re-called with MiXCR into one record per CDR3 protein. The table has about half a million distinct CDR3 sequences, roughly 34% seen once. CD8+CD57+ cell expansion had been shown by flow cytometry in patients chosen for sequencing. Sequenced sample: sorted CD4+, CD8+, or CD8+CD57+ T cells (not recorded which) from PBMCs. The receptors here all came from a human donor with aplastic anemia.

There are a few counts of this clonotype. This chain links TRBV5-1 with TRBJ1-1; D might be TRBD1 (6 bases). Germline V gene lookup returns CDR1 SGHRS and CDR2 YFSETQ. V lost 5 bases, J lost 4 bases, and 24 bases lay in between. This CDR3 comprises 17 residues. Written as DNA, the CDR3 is TGCGCCAGCAGATGGATAGGGTTCTCGGCGGGGGCCACTGAAGCTTTCTTT. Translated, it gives CASRWIGFSAGATEAFF.

The CDR3 DNA follows: TGTGCCAGTAGTAACAGACTAGCGGGGGGCCCCCCCCACGAGCAGTACTTC. Its protein product is CASSNRLAGGPPHEQYF. The chain carries TRBV19 and TRBJ2-7, with 13 bases matching TRBD2. The CDR3 length is 17 residues. V gave up 4 bases and J gave up 5 bases; unmatched junction bases: 11. Germline CDR1 LNHDA, CDR2 SQIVND (reference sequence).

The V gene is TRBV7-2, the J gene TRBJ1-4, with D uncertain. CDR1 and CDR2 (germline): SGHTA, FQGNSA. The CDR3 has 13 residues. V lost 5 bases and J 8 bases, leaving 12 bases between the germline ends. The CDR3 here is CASSPRTGEKLFF. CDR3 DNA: TGTGCCAGCAGCCCTCGGACGGGAGAAAAACTGTTTTTT.

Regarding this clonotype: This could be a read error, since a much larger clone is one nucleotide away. CDR3 region: CSASSRGESHEQHF. The CDR3 bases are TGCAGTGCTAGCTCTCGGGGAGAATCGCACGAGCAGCACTTC. The chain has TRBV20-1 and TRBJ2-7, with D perhaps TRBD2 (5 bases). The CDR3 consists of 14 residues. CDR1 DFQATT and CDR2 SNEGSKA come from the germline V gene (reference sequence).

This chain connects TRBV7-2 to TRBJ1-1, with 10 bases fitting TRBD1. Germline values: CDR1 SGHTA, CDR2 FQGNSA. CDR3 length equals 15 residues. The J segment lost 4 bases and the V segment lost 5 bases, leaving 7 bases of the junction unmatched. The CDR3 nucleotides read TGTGCCAGCAGCCCGAGGCGGACAGGGGGCACTGAAGCTTTCTTT. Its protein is CASSPRRTGGTEAFF. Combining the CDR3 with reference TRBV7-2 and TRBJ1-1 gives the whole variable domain GAGVSQSPSNKVTEKGKDVELRCDPISGHTALYWYRQSLGQGLEFLIYFQGNSAPDKSGLPSDRFSAERTGGSVSTLTIQRTQQEDSAVYLCASSPRRTGGTEAFFGQGTRLTVV.

CDR3 protein: CATQLGGRVEQYF. CDR3 nucleotide sequence: TGTGCCACTCAGTTGGGCGGGAGGGTCGAGCAGTACTTC. The rearrangement uses TRBV5-4 and TRBJ2-7, with 9 bases aligning to TRBD2. The CDR3 sequence is 13 residues long. V trimming: 9 bases; J trimming: 6 bases; junction bases outside the gene matches: 10. CDR1 is SGHNT, CDR2 YYREEE, per germline (reference sequence).

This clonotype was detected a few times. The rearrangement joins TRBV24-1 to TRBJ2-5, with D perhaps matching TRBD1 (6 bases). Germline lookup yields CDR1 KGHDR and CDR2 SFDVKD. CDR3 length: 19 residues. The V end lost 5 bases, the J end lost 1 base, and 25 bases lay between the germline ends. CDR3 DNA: TGTGCCACCAGTGGTATATTAGGCGGTCAGGGGATGGCCCAAGAGACCCAGTACTTC. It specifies CATSGILGGQGMAQETQYF.

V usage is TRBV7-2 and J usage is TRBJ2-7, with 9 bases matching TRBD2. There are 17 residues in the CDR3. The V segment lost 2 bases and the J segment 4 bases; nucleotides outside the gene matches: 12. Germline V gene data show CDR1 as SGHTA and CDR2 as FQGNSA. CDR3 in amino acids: CASSLLGIAGELYEQYF. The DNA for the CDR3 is TGTGCCAGCAGCTTATTAGGGATAGCGGGAGAACTTTACGAGCAGTACTTC.

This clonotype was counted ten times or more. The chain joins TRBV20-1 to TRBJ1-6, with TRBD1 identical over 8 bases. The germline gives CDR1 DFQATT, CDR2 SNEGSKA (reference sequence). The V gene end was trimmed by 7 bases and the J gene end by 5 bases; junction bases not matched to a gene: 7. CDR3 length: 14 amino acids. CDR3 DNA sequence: TGCAGTGTCTCCGGGACAGGTCATAATTCACCCCTCCACTTT. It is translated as CSVSGTGHNSPLHF.

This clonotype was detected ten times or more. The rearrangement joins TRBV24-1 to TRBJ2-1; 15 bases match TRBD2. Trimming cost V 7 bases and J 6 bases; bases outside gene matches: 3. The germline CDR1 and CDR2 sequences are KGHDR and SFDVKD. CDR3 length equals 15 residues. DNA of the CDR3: TGTGCCACCAGCCGGGGACTAGCGGGAGGCAATGAGCAGTTCTTC. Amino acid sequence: CATSRGLAGGNEQFF.

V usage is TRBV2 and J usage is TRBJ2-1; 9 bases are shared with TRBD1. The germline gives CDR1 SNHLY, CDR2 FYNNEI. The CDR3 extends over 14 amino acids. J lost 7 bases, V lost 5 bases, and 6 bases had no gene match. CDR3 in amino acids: CASSPRTGDNEQFF. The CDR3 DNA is TGTGCCAGCAGTCCCCGGACAGGGGATAATGAGCAGTTCTTC.

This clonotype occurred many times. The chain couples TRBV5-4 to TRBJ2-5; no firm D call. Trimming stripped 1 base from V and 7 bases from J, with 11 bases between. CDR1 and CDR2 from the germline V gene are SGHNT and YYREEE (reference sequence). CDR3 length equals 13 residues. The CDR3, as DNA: TGTGCCAGCAGCTTGCTTGAGTCTGGGACCCAGTACTTC. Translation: CASSLLESGTQYF.

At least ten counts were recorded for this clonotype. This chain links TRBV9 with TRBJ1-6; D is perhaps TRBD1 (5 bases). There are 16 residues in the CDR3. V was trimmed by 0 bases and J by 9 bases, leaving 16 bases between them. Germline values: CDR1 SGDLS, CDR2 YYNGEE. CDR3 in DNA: TGTGCCAGCAGCGTAGACCCTACCCAGACAGTTTCACCCCTCCACTTT. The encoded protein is CASSVDPTQTVSPLHF. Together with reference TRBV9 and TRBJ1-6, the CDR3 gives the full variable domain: DSGVTQTPKHLITATGQRVTLRCSPRSGDLSVYWYQQSLDQGLQFLIQYYNGEERAKGNILERFSAQQFPDLHSELNLSSLELGDSALYFCASSVDPTQTVSPLHFGNGTRLTVT.

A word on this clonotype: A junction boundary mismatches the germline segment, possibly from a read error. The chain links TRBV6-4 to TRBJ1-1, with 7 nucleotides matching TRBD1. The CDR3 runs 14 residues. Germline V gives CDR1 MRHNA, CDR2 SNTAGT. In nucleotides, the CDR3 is TGTGCCAGCAGTAACACCGACAGGGCCACTGAAGTTTTCTTT. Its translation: CASSNTDRATEVFF.

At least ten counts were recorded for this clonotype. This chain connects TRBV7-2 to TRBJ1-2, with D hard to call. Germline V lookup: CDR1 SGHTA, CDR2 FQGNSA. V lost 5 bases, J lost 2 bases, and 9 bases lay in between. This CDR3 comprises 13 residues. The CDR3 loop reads CASSPATNYGYTF. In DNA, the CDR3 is TGTGCCAGCAGCCCCGCCACGAACTATGGCTACACCTTC.

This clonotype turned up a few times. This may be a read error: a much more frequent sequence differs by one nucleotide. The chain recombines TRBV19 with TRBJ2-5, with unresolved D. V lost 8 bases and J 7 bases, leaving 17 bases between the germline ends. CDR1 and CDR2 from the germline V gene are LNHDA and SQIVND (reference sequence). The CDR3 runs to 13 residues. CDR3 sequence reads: CASRSPSSRTQYF. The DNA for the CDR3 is TGTGCCAGTCGAAGTCCGTCTTCGAGGACCCAGTACTTC.

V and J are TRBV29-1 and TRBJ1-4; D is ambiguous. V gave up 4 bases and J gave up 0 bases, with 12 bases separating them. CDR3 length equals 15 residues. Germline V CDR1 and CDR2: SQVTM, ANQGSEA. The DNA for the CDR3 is TGCAGCGTTGGAACAGCCCATACAACTAATGAAAAACTGTTTTTT. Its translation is CSVGTAHTTNEKLFF.

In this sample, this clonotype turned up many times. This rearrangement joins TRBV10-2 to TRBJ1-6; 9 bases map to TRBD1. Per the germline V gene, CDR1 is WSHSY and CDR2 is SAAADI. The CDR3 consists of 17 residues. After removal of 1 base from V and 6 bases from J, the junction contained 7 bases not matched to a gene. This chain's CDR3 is CASSEYPGQGLNSPLHF. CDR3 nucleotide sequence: TGCGCCAGCAGTGAGTATCCGGGACAGGGACTTAATTCACCCCTCCACTTT.

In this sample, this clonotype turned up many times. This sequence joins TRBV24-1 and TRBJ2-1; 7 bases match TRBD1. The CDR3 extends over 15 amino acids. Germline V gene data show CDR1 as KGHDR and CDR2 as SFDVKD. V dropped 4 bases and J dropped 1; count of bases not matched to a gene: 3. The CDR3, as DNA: TGTGCCACCAGTGACCAGACAGGGTCCTACAATGAGCAGTTCTTC. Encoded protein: CATSDQTGSYNEQFF.

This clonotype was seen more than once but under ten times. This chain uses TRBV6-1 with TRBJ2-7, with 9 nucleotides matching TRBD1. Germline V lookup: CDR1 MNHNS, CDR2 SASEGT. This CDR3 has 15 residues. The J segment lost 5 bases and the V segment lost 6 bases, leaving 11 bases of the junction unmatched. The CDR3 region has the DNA TGTGCCAGCAGCCGTGACAGGGGGAGGAGTAACGAGCAGTACTTC. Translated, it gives CASSRDRGRSNEQYF.

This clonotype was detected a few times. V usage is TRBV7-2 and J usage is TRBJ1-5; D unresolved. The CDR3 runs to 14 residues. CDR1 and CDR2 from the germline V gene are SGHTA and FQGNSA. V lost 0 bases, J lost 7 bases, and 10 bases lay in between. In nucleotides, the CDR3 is TGTGCCAGCAGCTTAGCGCAGGTCAGCCAGCCCCAGCATTTT. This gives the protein CASSLAQVSQPQHF.

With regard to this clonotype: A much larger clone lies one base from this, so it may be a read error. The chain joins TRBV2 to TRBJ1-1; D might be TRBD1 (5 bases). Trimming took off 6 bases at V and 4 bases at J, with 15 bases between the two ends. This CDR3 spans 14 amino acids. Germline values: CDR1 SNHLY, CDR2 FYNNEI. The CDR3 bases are TGTGCCAGCAGCGAGGGACCGTTGAGCACTGAAGCTTTCTTT. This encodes CASSEGPLSTEAFF.

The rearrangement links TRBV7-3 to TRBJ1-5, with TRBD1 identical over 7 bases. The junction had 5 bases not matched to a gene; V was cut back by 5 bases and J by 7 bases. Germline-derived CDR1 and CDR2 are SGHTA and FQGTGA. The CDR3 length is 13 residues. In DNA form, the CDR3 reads TGTGCCAGCAGCCGAGGGGGCTTCCAGCCCCAGCATTTT. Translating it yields CASSRGGFQPQHF.

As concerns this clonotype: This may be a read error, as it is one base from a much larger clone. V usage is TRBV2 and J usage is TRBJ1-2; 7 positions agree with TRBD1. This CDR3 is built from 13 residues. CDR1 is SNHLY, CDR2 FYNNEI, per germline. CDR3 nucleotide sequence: TGTACCAGCAGGACCAGGGACAGCTATGGCTACACCTTC. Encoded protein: CTSRTRDSYGYTF.

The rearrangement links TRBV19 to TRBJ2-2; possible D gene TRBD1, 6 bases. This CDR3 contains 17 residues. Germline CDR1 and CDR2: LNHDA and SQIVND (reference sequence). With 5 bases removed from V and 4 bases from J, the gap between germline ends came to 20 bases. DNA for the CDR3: TGTGCCAGTAGTCCGTCTGGGACATACCAGAGCACCGGGGAGCTGTTTTTT. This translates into CASSPSGTYQSTGELFF. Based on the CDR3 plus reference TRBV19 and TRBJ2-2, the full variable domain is DGGITQSPKYLFRKEGQNVTLSCEQNLNHDAMYWYRQDPGQGLRLIYYSQIVNDFQKGDIAEGYSVSREKKESFPLTVTSAQKNPTAFYLCASSPSGTYQSTGELFFGEGSRLTVL.

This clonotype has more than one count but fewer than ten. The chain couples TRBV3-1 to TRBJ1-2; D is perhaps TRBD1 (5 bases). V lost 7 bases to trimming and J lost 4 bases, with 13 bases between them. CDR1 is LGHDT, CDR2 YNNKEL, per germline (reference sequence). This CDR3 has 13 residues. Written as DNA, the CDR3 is TGTGCCAGCACCCCTCGGGGGTCCTATGGCTACACCTTC. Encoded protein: CASTPRGSYGYTF.

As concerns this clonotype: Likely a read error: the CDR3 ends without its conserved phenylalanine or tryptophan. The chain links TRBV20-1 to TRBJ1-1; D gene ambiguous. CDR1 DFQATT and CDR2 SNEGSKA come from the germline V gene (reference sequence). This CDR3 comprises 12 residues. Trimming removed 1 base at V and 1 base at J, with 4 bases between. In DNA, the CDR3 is TGCAGTGCTAGAGCAGGGAACACTGAAGCTTTCCTT. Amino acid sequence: CSARAGNTEAFL.

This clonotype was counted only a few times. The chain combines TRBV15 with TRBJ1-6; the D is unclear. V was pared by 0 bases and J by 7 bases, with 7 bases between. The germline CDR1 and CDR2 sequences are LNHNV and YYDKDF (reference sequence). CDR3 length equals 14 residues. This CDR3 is CATSRDAKNSPLHF. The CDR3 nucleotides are TGTGCCACCAGCAGAGATGCGAAAAATTCACCCCTCCACTTT.

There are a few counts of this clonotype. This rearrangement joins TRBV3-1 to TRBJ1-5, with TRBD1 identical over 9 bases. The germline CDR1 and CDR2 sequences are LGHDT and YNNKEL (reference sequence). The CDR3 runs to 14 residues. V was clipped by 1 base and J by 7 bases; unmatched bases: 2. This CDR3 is CASSQGGQGQPQHF. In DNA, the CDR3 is TGTGCCAGCAGCCAAGGCGGACAGGGGCAGCCCCAGCATTTT.

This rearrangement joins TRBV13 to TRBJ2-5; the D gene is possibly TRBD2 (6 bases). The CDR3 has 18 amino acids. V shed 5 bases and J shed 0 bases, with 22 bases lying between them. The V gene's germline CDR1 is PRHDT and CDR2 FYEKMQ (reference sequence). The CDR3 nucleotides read TGTGCCAGCAGCGGCCGGGACTGGCCAATACAGGACCAAGAGACCCAGTACTTC. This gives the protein CASSGRDWPIQDQETQYF.

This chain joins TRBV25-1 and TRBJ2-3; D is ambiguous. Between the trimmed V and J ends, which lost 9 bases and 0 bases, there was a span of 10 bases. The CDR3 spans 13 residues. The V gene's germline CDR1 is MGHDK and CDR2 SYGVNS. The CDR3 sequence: CARQTDSTDTQYF. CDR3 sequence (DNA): TGTGCCAGACAGACGGACAGCACAGATACGCAGTATTTT.

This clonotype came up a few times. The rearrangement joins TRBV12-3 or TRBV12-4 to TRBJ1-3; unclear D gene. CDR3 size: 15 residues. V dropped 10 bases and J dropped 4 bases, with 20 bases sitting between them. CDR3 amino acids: CANKLDTGRGNTIYF. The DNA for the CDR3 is TGTGCCAACAAGTTGGATACGGGCAGGGGAAACACCATATATTTT.